The present TCR beta chain was sequenced within a study of blood T cell repertoires in COVID-19. Study in general: Sample material is recorded as cDNA or gDNA derived from T cells, B-cell-depleted T cells, or PBMCs.

Original methodology: Researchers report that nucleated cell counts were estimated from reference gene primer amplification. Sequencing used immunoSEQ multiplex PCR; TCRdb keeps in-frame clones, though not all of them. V, J and clone size are those of that table, while D and trimming were read from the DNA. The top ten hold more than 9% of the sample, which has about 100,000 clones, approximately 87% seen once. From germline, CDR1 is GTSNPN and CDR2 SVGIG (reference sequence). V lost 2 bases and J lost 0; bases outside the gene matches: 6. The CDR3 has 16 amino acids. The rearrangement uses TRBV30 and TRBJ2-1; TRBD2 matches 8 bases. The sequenced sample was peripheral blood. This receptor was identified in a woman in her twenties or thirties with acute or convalescent COVID-19. The CDR3, as DNA: TGTGCCTGGAGTCGCCTGCGGGGGGACTCCTACAATGAGCAGTTCTTC. Residues: CAWSRLRGDSYNEQFF. Full variable domain (outside the CDR3, taken from reference TRBV30 and TRBJ2-1): SQTIHQWPATLVQPVGSPLSLECTVEGTSNPNLYWYRQAAGRGLQLLFYSVGIGQISSEVPQNLSASRPQDRQFILSSKKLLLSDSGFYLCAWSRLRGDSYNEQFFGPGTRLTVL.